This T cell receptor (beta chain) was captured by sequencing in a study of cytomegalovirus exposure and HLA in healthy donors. Study information: Caucasian-associated ancestry cluster membership applied to about 77% of over 350 genotyped donors. Study results and limitations: Listed as cytomegalovirus-associated were around 160 TCR beta chains.

Concerning this clone itself: The antigen remains unidentified.

Use of 60 Vbeta and 13 Jbeta primers characterized the PCR. Using immunoSEQ multiplex PCR, the repertoire was profiled, and TCRdb retains in-frame clones only, with some absent. The data show roughly 130,000 clones, roughly 77% seen once. Looked up from germline, CDR1 is SGHTA and CDR2 is FQGTGA. V lost 6 bases and J lost 7, with 16 bases in between. This CDR3 comprises 13 residues. Material for sequencing was PBMCs. The chain combines TRBV7-3 with TRBJ2-7; unclear D gene. The TCR sequence derives from a female donor in good health and CMV-seronegative. The CDR3, as DNA: TGTGCCAGCAGTAGGAACAGTATCGGTGAGCAGTACTTC. Protein: CASSRNSIGEQYF. Together with reference TRBV7-3 and TRBJ2-7, the CDR3 gives the full variable domain: GAGVSQTPSNKVTEKGKYVELRCDPISGHTALYWYRQSLGQGPEFLIYFQGTGAADDSGLPNDRFFAVRPEGSVSTLKIQRTERGDSAVYLCASSRNSIGEQYFGPGTRLTVT.